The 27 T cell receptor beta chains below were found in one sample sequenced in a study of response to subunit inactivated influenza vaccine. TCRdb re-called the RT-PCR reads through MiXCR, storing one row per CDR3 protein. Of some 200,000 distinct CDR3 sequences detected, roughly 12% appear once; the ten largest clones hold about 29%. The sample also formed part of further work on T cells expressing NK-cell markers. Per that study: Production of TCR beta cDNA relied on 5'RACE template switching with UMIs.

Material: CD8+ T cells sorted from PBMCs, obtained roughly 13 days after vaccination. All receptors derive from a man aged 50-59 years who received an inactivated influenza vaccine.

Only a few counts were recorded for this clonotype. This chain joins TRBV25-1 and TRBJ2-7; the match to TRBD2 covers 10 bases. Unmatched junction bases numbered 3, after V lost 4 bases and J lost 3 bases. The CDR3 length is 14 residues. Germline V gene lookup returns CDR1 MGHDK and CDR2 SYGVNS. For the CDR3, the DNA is TGTGCCAGCAGTGGGCTAGCGGGGGACTACGAGCAGTACTTC. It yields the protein CASSGLAGDYEQYF.

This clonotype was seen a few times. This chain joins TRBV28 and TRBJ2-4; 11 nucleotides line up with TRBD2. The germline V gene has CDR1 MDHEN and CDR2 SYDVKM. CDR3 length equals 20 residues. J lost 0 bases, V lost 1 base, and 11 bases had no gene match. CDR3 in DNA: TGTGCCAGCAGTTTATCTTTGACTAGCGGGGAGGGATTAGCCAAAAACATTCAGTACTTC. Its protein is CASSLSLTSGEGLAKNIQYF.

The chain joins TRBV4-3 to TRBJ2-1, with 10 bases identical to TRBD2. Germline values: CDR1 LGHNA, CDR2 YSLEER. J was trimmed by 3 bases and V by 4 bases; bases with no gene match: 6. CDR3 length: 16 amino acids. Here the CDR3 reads CASSRGAGGNYNEQFF. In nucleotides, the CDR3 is TGCGCCAGCAGCCGAGGAGCGGGAGGGAACTACAATGAGCAGTTCTTC.

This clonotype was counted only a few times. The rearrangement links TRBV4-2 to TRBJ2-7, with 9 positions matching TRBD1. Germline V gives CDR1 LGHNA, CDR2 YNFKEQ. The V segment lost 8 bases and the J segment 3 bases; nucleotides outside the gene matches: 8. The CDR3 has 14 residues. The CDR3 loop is CASRPGQGFYEQYF. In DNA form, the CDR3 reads TGTGCCAGCCGACCGGGACAGGGTTTCTACGAGCAGTACTTC.

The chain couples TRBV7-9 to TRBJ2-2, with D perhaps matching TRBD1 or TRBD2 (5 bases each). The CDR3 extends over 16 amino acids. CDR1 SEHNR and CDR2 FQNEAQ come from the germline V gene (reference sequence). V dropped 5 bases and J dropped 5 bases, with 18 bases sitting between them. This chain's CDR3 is CASSGGTAARTGELFF. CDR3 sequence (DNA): TGTGCCAGCAGCGGTGGGACGGCCGCGAGGACCGGGGAGCTGTTTTTT.

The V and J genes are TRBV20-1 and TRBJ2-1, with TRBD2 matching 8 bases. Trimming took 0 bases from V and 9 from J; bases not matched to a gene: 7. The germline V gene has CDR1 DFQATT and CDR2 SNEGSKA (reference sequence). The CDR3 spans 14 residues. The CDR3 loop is CSARDMGLGVEQFF. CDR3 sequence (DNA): TGCAGTGCTAGAGATATGGGACTAGGAGTTGAGCAGTTCTTC.

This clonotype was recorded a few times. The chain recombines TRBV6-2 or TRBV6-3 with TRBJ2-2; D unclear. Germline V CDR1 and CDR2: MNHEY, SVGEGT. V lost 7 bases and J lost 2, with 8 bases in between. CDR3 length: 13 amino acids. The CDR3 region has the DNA TGTGCCAGCATTCTTGGAAACACCGGGGAGCTGTTTTTT. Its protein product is CASILGNTGELFF.

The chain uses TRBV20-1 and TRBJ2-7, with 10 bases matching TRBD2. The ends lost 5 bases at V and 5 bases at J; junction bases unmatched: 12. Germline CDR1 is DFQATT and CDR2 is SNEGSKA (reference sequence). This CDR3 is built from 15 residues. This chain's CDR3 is CSARLLAGVFDEQYF. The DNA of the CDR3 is TGCAGTGCTCGCCTCCTAGCGGGAGTCTTCGACGAGCAGTACTTC.

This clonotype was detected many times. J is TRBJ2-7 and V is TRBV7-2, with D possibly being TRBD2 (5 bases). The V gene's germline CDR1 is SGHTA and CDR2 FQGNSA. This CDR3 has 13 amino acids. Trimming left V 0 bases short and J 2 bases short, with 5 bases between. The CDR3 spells CASSLAGAYEQYF. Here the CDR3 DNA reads TGTGCCAGCAGCTTAGCCGGGGCCTACGAGCAGTACTTC.

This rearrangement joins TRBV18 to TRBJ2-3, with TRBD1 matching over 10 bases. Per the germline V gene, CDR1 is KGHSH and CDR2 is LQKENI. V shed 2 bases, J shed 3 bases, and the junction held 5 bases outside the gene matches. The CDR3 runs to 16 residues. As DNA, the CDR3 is TGTGCCAGCTCACCAGCCGACAGGGGGCGTACAGATACGCAGTATTTT. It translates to CASSPADRGRTDTQYF.

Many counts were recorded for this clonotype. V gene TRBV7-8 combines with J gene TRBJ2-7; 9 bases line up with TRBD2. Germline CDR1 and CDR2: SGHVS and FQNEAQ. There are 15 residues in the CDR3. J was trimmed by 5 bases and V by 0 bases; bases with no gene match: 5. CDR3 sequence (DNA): TGTGCCAGCAGCTTAGCTAGCGGGAGAGCCGACGAGCAGTACTTC. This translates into CASSLASGRADEQYF.

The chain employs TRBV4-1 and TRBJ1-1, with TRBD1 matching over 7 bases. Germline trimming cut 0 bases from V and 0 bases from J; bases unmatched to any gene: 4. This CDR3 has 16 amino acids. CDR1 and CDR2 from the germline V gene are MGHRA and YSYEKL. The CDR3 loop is CASSQEMGQLNTEAFF. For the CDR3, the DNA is TGCGCCAGCAGCCAAGAAATGGGACAGCTGAACACTGAAGCTTTCTTT.

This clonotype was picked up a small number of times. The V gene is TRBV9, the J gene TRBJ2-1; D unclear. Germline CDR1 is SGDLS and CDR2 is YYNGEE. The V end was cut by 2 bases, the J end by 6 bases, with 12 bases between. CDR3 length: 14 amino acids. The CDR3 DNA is TGTGCCAGCAGCGTTTGGGCATCAGGCAATGAGCAGTTCTTC. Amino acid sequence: CASSVWASGNEQFF.

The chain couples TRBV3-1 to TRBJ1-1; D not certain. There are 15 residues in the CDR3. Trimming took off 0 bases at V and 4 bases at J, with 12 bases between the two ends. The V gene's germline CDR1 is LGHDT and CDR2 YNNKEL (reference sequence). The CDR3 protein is CASSQEAGRFTEAFF. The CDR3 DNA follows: TGTGCCAGCAGCCAAGAGGCGGGGAGGTTCACTGAAGCTTTCTTT.

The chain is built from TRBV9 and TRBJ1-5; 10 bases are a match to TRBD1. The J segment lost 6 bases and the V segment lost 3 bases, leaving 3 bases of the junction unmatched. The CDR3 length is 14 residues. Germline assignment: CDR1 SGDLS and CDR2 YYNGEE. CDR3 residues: CASSETGGGQPQHF. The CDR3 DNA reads TGTGCCAGCAGCGAGACAGGGGGCGGTCAGCCCCAGCATTTT.

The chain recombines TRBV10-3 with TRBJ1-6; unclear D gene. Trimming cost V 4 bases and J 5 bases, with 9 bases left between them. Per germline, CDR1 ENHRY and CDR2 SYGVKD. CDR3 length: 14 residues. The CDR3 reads CAISGGSDNSPLHF. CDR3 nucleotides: TGTGCCATCAGTGGCGGGAGTGATAATTCACCCCTCCACTTT.

CDR3 amino acids: CASSYYPTGTSNQPQHF. CDR3 DNA: TGTGCCAGCAGTTACTATCCGACAGGGACTAGCAATCAGCCCCAGCATTTT. V gene TRBV6-2 or TRBV6-3 combines with J gene TRBJ1-5, with 7 bases aligning to TRBD1. Germline CDR1 is MNHEY and CDR2 is SVGEGT. With 1 base clipped from V and 0 bases from J, the junction kept 6 bases outside the gene matches. The CDR3 has 17 residues.

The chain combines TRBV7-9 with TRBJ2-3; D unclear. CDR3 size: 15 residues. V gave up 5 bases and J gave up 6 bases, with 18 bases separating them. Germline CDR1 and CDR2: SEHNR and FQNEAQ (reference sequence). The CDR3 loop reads CASSPPVQWADTQYF. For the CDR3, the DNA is TGTGCCAGCAGCCCCCCGGTACAATGGGCGGATACGCAGTATTTT.

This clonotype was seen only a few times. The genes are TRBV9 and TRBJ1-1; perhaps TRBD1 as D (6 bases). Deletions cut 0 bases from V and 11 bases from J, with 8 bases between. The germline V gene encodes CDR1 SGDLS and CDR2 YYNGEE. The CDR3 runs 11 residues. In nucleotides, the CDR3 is TGTGCCAGCAGCGTAGTTAGGGGGGCTTTCTTT. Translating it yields CASSVVRGAFF.

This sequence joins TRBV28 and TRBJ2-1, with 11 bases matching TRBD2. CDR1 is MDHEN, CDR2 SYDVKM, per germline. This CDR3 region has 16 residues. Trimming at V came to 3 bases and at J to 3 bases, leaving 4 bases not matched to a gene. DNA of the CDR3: TGTGCCAGCAGTTTGTTTGGGACTAGCGGCTACAATGAGCAGTTCTTC. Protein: CASSLFGTSGYNEQFF.

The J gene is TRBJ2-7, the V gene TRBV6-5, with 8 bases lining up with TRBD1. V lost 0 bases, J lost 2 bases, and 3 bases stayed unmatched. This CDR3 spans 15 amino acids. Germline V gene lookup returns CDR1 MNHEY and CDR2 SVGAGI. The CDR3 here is CASSYSQQGAYEQYF. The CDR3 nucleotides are TGTGCCAGCAGTTACTCACAACAGGGGGCCTACGAGCAGTACTTC.

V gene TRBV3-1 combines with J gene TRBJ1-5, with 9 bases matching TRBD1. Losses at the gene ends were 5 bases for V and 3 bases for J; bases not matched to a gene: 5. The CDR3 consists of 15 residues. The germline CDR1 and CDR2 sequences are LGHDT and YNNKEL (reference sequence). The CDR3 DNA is TGTGCCAGCAGCTCCGGGACAGGGTACAATCAGCCCCAGCATTTT. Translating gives CASSSGTGYNQPQHF.

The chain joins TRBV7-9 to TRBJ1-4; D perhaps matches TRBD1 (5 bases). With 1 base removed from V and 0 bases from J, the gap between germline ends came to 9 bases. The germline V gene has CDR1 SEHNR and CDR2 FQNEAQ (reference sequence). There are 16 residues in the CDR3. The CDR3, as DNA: TGTGCCAGCAGCTTAGTCGTACAGGCAACTAATGAAAAACTGTTTTTT. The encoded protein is CASSLVVQATNEKLFF.

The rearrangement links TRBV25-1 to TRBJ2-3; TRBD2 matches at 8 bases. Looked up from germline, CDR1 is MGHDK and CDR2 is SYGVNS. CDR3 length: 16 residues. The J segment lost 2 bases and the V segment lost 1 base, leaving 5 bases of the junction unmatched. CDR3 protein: CASSELGREVTDTQYF. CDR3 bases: TGTGCCAGCAGTGAATTAGGGCGGGAGGTCACAGATACGCAGTATTTT.

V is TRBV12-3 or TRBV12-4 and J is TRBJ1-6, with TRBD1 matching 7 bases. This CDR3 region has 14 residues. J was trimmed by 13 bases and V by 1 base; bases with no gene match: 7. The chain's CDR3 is CASSLGTGYTPLHF. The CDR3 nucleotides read TGTGCCAGCAGTTTAGGGACAGGTTATACCCCCCTCCACTTT.

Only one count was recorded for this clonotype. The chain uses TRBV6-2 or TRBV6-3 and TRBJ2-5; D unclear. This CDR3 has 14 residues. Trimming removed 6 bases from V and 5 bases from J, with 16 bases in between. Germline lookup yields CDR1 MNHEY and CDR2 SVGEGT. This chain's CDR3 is CASSPSVAYETQYF. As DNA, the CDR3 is TGTGCCAGCAGCCCAAGCGTAGCTTACGAGACCCAGTACTTC.

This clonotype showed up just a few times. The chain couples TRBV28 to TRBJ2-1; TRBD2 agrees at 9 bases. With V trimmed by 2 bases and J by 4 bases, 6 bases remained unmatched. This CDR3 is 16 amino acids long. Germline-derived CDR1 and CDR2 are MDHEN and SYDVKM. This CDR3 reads CASSLPAGGSYNEQFF. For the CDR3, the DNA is TGTGCCAGCAGTTTACCGGCGGGAGGGTCTTACAATGAGCAGTTCTTC.